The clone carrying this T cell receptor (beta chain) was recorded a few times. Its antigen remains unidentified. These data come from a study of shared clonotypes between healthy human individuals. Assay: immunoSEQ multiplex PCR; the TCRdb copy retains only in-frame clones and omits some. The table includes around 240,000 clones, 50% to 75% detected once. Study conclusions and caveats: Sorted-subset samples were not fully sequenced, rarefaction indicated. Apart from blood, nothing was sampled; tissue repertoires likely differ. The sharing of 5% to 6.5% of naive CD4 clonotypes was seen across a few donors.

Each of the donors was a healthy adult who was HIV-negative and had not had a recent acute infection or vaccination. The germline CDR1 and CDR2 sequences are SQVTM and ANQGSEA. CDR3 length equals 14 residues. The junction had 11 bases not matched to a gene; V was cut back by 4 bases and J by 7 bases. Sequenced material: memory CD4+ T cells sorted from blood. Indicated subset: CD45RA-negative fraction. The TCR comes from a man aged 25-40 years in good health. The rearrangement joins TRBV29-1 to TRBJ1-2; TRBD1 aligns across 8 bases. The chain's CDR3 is CSVARQGRTFGYTF. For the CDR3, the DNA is TGCAGCGTTGCCCGACAGGGGCGGACTTTTGGCTACACCTTC.